The rows below give T cell receptor beta chains drawn from one sample of a study of T cell changes during pregnancy in multiple sclerosis. Libraries were prepared by immunoSEQ multiplex PCR; TCRdb keeps only in-frame clonotypes and omits some of them. This sample has under 85,000 clones, with 90% found just once. This specimen was peripheral blood, taken in the third trimester of pregnancy. The receptors shown here come from a female donor with multiple sclerosis, enrolled in a pregnancy study. The CDR3 runs from the conserved cysteine through the conserved F or W. The D gene is left open where the match is weak. Size is omitted from some rows. Given values are once, few, many or a class for expanded clones.

clone_size	d_call	cdr3_length	v_call	j_call	cdr3_nt	cdr3_aa
NA	NA	13	TRBV7-2	TRBJ2-7	TGTGCCAGCAGGGGAGGGGGAGCCTACGAGCAGTACTTC	CASRGGGAYEQYF
NA	NA	18	TRBV9	TRBJ2-2	TGTGCCAGCAGCGTAGAGGGATGGAGGGATACCGACACCGGGGAGCTGTTTTTT	CASSVEGWRDTDTGELFF
few	NA	14	TRBV19	TRBJ1-1	TGTGCCAGCTCGCCGGGTCGGGTGAACACTGAAGCTTTCTTT	CASSPGRVNTEAFF
NA	NA	13	TRBV19	TRBJ1-5	TGTGCCAGTAGTATCAGAGAAGGGGAGCCCCAGCATTTT	CASSIREGEPQHF
NA	NA	14	TRBV2	TRBJ1-4	TGTGCCAGCAGGACACCGGGACAAAATGAAAAACTGTTTTTT	CASRTPGQNEKLFF
NA	TRBD1	16	TRBV2	TRBJ1-5	TGTGCCAGCAGTGATGGGACAGGGTCGGTGGGCCAGCCCCAGCATTTT	CASSDGTGSVGQPQHF
NA	NA	15	TRBV18	TRBJ1-1	TGTGCCAGCTCACCTAGGGCAGGGCCCAACACTGAAGCTTTCTTT	CASSPRAGPNTEAFF
NA	NA	13	TRBV19	TRBJ1-6	TGTGCCAGTAGTCGGAGGGGTAATTCACCCCTCCACTTT	CASSRRGNSPLHF
NA	NA	13	TRBV19	TRBJ2-1	TGTGCCAGTAGTATTGGGGGACTCCGTGAGCAGTTCTTC	CASSIGGLREQFF
NA	NA	14	TRBV19	TRBJ1-5	TGTGCCAGTGGGACACCTCCCATCAATCAGCCCCAGCATTTT	CASGTPPINQPQHF
NA	TRBD1	14	TRBV6-6	TRBJ1-2	TGTGCCAGCAGTCAGACAGGGTTTAACTATGGCTACACCTTC	CASSQTGFNYGYTF
NA	NA	13	TRBV11-2	TRBJ1-2	TGTGCCAGCAGCCCGGGACTGAACTATGGCTACACCTTC	CASSPGLNYGYTF
NA	NA	12	TRBV15	TRBJ1-2	TGTGCCACCAGCACAAGGAGGGATGGCTACACCTTC	CATSTRRDGYTF
NA	NA	15	TRBV5-4	TRBJ2-5	TGTGCCAGCAGCTTGGGCGTCGGGGGACAAGAGACCCAGTACTTC	CASSLGVGGQETQYF
NA	NA	14	TRBV6-5	TRBJ1-1	TGTGCCAGCAAGTTAAGGGGTTTGTACACTGAAGCTTTCTTT	CASKLRGLYTEAFF
NA	NA	14	TRBV10-3	TRBJ2-3	TGTGCCATCAGTCTGAACCAGATCACAGATACGCAGTATTTT	CAISLNQITDTQYF
NA	NA	15	TRBV18	TRBJ1-4	TGTGCCAGCTCACCGATCCCCAGGGTGAGGGAAAAACTGTTTTTT	CASSPIPRVREKLFF
NA	NA	14	TRBV27	TRBJ1-3	TGTGCCAGCAGTTTATATAGGGGGACCGGCACCATATATTTT	CASSLYRGTGTIYF
few	NA	11	TRBV10-3	TRBJ2-7	TGTGCCATCGGACAGACCTACGAGCAGTACTTC	CAIGQTYEQYF
NA	TRBD2	14	TRBV7-2	TRBJ2-7	TGTGCCAGCAGCCCTAGCGGGACCGCCTACGAGCAGTACTTC	CASSPSGTAYEQYF
NA	NA	12	TRBV18	TRBJ2-5	TGTGCCAGCTCACCAGGGCGAGAGACCCAGTACTTC	CASSPGRETQYF
NA	NA	13	TRBV6-4	TRBJ1-1	TGTGCCAGCAGTCGACAGATGAACACTGAAGCTTTCTTT	CASSRQMNTEAFF
NA	NA	14	TRBV18	TRBJ2-7	TGTGCCAGCTCACCACAAGGGGACTCCTACGAGCAGTACTTC	CASSPQGDSYEQYF